This T cell receptor (beta chain) was recorded in a study of blood T cells in healthy people across ages. Study-level findings and limits: Unknown CMV status may confound age-related changes in expanded clones.

Then a second PCR, running about 6 to 12 cycles, was carried out with a sample-barcoded 5' primer and a J-beta primer mix. TCRdb re-called the 5' RACE reads through MiXCR, storing one row per CDR3 protein. The sample shows over 1,500,000 distinct CDR3 sequences, about two fifths of them seen only once. A minimum of 7 million PBMCs was isolated per sample. CDR3 length: 18 residues. In germline, CDR1 is MNHEY, CDR2 SVGAGI. Trimming shortened V by 4 bases and J by 2 bases, and 21 bases separated the two germline ends. Regarding this clonotype: Its antigen is currently unknown.

The TCR was taken from a human donor in good health. The chain carries TRBV6-5 and TRBJ2-1, with D perhaps TRBD1 or TRBD2 (5 bases each). Sequenced material: blood. The DNA of the CDR3 is TGTGCCAGCAGTTCCTTATATGAGGGGAGTCGACCCTACAATGAGCAGTTCTTC. The encoded protein is CASSSLYEGSRPYNEQFF.